The 32 T cell receptor beta chains listed next were all sequenced from one sample in a study of shared clonotypes between healthy human individuals. Method: immunoSEQ multiplex PCR; TCRdb's copy keeps in-frame clones and lacks some. The sample gives fewer than 2.5 million clones, under 95% of which show up once; about 0.34% is in the top ten. Material: naive CD4+ T cells from PBMCs. Subset: CD45RA+ positively selected. These receptors originate from a man younger than 35 in good health. Some clones in this sample may be carry-over from other donors' samples.

V is TRBV7-2 and J is TRBJ1-1; D call uncertain. Germline V gene sequence: CDR1 SGHTA, CDR2 FQGNSA. The CDR3 sequence is 12 residues long. V dropped 6 bases and J dropped 4 bases, with 9 bases sitting between them. In DNA form, the CDR3 reads TGTGCCAGCAGTTGGGGTGCCACTGAAGCTTTCTTT. Encoded protein: CASSWGATEAFF.

The rearrangement links TRBV28 to TRBJ2-7; the D call may be TRBD1 or TRBD2 (6 bases each). This CDR3 contains 16 residues. V was clipped by 6 bases and J by 2 bases, with 20 bases between them. CDR1 is MDHEN, CDR2 SYDVKM, per germline. In DNA, the CDR3 is TGTGCCAGCAGATCGCGGGACCTACAGGGCGCCTACGAGCAGTACTTC. It codes for CASRSRDLQGAYEQYF.

The chain links TRBV5-6 to TRBJ2-1, with TRBD2 matching over 7 bases. The germline V gene has CDR1 SGHDT and CDR2 YYEEEE. Losses at the gene ends were 0 bases for V and 7 bases for J; bases not matched to a gene: 10. The CDR3 is made up of 16 amino acids. The CDR3 spells CASSLGLAKTENEQFF. In DNA, the CDR3 is TGTGCCAGCAGCTTGGGACTAGCCAAAACTGAGAATGAGCAGTTCTTC. Based on the CDR3 plus reference TRBV5-6 and TRBJ2-1, the full variable domain is DAGVTQSPTHLIKTRGQQVTLRCSPKSGHDTVSWYQQALGQGPQFIFQYYEEEERQRGNFPDRFSGHQFPNYSSELNVNALLLGDSALYLCASSLGLAKTENEQFFGPGTRLTVL.

This clone was detected only a few times. The V and J genes are TRBV4-2 and TRBJ1-5; 7 bases line up with TRBD1. Germline V CDR1 and CDR2: LGHNA, YNFKEQ. CDR3 length: 15 amino acids. The junction had 9 bases not matched to a gene; V was cut back by 5 bases and J by 5 bases. In DNA form, the CDR3 reads TGTGCCAGCAGCACCCGACAGGGTTGGGATCAGCCCCAGCATTTT. Protein: CASSTRQGWDQPQHF.

This chain uses TRBV6-1 with TRBJ1-4; maybe TRBD1 (5 bases). In germline, CDR1 is MNHNS, CDR2 SASEGT. This CDR3 contains 14 residues. V was shortened by 0 bases and J by 17 bases, with 19 bases between the two germline ends. CDR3 nucleotides: TGTGCCAGCAGTGAAGCGGGGGACGGTATTATTCAATTTTTT. It encodes CASSEAGDGIIQFF.

The V call is TRBV5-1, the J call TRBJ2-3, with 7 bases aligning to TRBD2. V gave up 2 bases and J gave up 8 bases; unmatched junction bases: 8. Per germline, CDR1 SGHRS and CDR2 YFSETQ. This CDR3 has 14 residues. CDR3 region: CASSLEGGQVTQYF. For the CDR3, the DNA is TGCGCCAGCAGCTTAGAGGGAGGGCAGGTTACGCAGTATTTT.

This rearrangement joins TRBV6-1 to TRBJ1-5; D call uncertain. Germline V CDR1 and CDR2: MNHNS, SASEGT. The V end was cut by 6 bases, the J end by 7 bases, with 13 bases between. The CDR3 covers 13 residues. CDR3 sequence (DNA): TGTGCCAGCAGCCAAATGGTCGGGCAGCCCCAGCATTTT. Its translation: CASSQMVGQPQHF.

The V gene is TRBV18, the J gene TRBJ2-6, with no clear D. The V end was cut by 3 bases, the J end by 0 bases, with 15 bases between. This CDR3 spans 18 amino acids. Germline CDR1 and CDR2: KGHSH and LQKENI. The CDR3, as DNA: TGTGCCAGCTCACCTGTCTCAGACTTAAGCTCTGGGGCCAACGTCCTGACTTTC. Amino acids: CASSPVSDLSSGANVLTF.

The V and J genes are TRBV7-2 and TRBJ2-1; D might be TRBD2 (6 bases). Germline V gene sequence: CDR1 SGHTA, CDR2 FQGNSA. The CDR3 has 16 amino acids. Trimming left V 3 bases short and J 5 bases short, with 17 bases between. The CDR3 region is CASSFPGLPRNNEQFF. DNA of the CDR3: TGTGCCAGCAGCTTCCCGGGACTTCCAAGGAACAATGAGCAGTTCTTC.

This chain joins TRBV27 and TRBJ2-1, with TRBD2 identical over 8 bases. The CDR3 has 17 residues. Germline V CDR1 and CDR2: MNHEY, SMNVEV (reference sequence). Trimming removed 6 bases from V and 12 bases from J; junction bases left unmatched: 22. The CDR3 region is CASSPGWERETLDGQFF. In nucleotides, the CDR3 is TGTGCCAGCAGCCCCGGGTGGGAGCGGGAGACCCTCGACGGGCAGTTCTTC.

V gene TRBV7-2 combines with J gene TRBJ2-3; 14 bases are a match to TRBD2. In germline, CDR1 is SGHTA, CDR2 FQGNSA. CDR3 length equals 17 residues. Unmatched junction bases numbered 5, after V lost 5 bases and J lost 1 base. The chain's CDR3 is CASSEGLAGVGTDTQYF. The CDR3 coding sequence is TGTGCCAGCAGCGAGGGACTAGCGGGAGTAGGCACAGATACGCAGTATTTT.

The chain links TRBV18 to TRBJ2-7; 7 positions match TRBD1. The CDR3 runs 14 residues. Looked up from germline, CDR1 is KGHSH and CDR2 is LQKENI. The V and J ends lost 6 bases and 3 bases, in that order; junction bases with no gene match: 8. As DNA, the CDR3 is TGTGCCAGCTCTAACCGGGACAGAGGCTACGAGCAGTACTTC. Protein: CASSNRDRGYEQYF.

This clone appeared a single time. At the DNA level, this CDR3 is encoded by other sequences in the same sample as well. This chain uses TRBV5-1 with TRBJ2-5; D possibly corresponds to TRBD2 (6 bases). Trimming removed 0 bases from V and 2 bases from J, with 11 bases in between. Germline CDR1 reads SGHRS; CDR2 reads YFSETQ. The CDR3 contains 15 residues. CDR3 DNA: TGCGCCAGCAGCTTGGGGGCGGGGATACAAGAGACCCAGTACTTC. It translates to CASSLGAGIQETQYF. Using reference TRBV5-1 and TRBJ2-5 for the parts outside the CDR3, the full variable domain is KAGVTQTPRYLIKTRGQQVTLSCSPISGHRSVSWYQQTPGQGLQFLFEYFSETQRNKGNFPGRFSGRQFSNSRSEMNVSTLELGDSALYLCASSLGAGIQETQYFGPGTRLLVL.

The chain has TRBV6-1 and TRBJ2-1; 8 bases are shared with TRBD2. Germline CDR1 is MNHNS and CDR2 is SASEGT. V gave up 2 bases and J gave up 8 bases; unmatched junction bases: 17. CDR3 length: 18 amino acids. CDR3 DNA sequence: TGTGCCAGCAGTGAAAAATATAGCGGGAACCTAATGATGGATGAGCAGTTCTTC. This codes for CASSEKYSGNLMMDEQFF.

This chain joins TRBV6-4 and TRBJ2-7; D is perhaps TRBD1 (6 bases). Germline CDR1 reads MRHNA; CDR2 reads SNTAGT. This CDR3 has 15 amino acids. V was trimmed by 6 bases and J by 2 bases, leaving 17 bases between them. CDR3 sequence reads: CASSEIRDITYEQYF. The CDR3 DNA sequence: TGTGCCAGCAGCGAGATCCGGGACATCACCTACGAGCAGTACTTC.

V usage is TRBV28 and J usage is TRBJ1-3, with D tentatively TRBD1 (5 bases). Germline V gene sequence: CDR1 MDHEN, CDR2 SYDVKM. The V end lost 5 bases, the J end lost 4 bases, and 9 bases lay between the germline ends. This CDR3 has 13 amino acids. The CDR3 coding sequence is TGTGCCAGCAGTCAACGACAGGGAAACACCATATATTTT. It yields the protein CASSQRQGNTIYF.

The CDR3 reads CASSFGGTGYTF. The CDR3 DNA follows: TGTGCCAGCAGCTTCGGGGGGACTGGCTACACCTTC. The genes are TRBV5-5 and TRBJ1-2; tentatively, D is TRBD1 (5 bases). V lost 2 bases, J lost 7 bases, and 9 bases lay in between. The CDR3 spans 12 residues. CDR1 is SGHKS, CDR2 YYEKEE, per germline (reference sequence).

This chain uses TRBV7-6 with TRBJ1-5; tentative D call: TRBD1 (5 bases). CDR1 and CDR2 (germline): SGHVS, FNYEAQ. The CDR3 is 16 amino acids. Trimming shortened V by 2 bases and J by 5 bases, and 16 bases separated the two germline ends. The DNA for the CDR3 is TGTGCCAGCAGCTTAAGTCTGGGGAGCAGGGATCAGCCCCAGCATTTT. Protein product: CASSLSLGSRDQPQHF.

The V call is TRBV5-4, the J call TRBJ1-4; D is ambiguous. CDR3 length equals 14 residues. Germline assignment: CDR1 SGHNT and CDR2 YYREEE (reference sequence). Trimming cost V 0 bases and J 4 bases, with 7 bases left between them. The DNA of the CDR3 is TGTGCCAGCAGCTTGGGGGCCGTTAATGAAAAACTGTTTTTT. Translating it yields CASSLGAVNEKLFF.

This clone was seen only once. The chain's CDR3 is CASGEGSRAEAFF. The CDR3 DNA reads as TGTGCGAGCGGGGAGGGTTCTAGGGCTGAAGCTTTCTTT. This chain connects TRBV28 to TRBJ1-1; D is ambiguous. Germline CDR1 and CDR2: MDHEN and SYDVKM. The CDR3 sequence is 13 residues long.

This clone was recorded once. The rearrangement joins TRBV19 to TRBJ1-5, with D uncertain. This CDR3 spans 14 amino acids. Per the germline V gene, CDR1 is LNHDA and CDR2 is SQIVND (reference sequence). Between the trimmed V and J ends, which lost 0 bases and 0 bases, there was a span of 3 bases. This chain's CDR3 is CASSIEDSNQPQHF. The DNA for the CDR3 is TGTGCCAGTAGTATAGAGGATAGCAATCAGCCCCAGCATTTT. Full variable domain (missing parts from reference TRBV19 and TRBJ1-5): DGGITQSPKYLFRKEGQNVTLSCEQNLNHDAMYWYRQDPGQGLRLIYYSQIVNDFQKGDIAEGYSVSREKKESFPLTVTSAQKNPTAFYLCASSIEDSNQPQHFGDGTRLSIL.

This clone was counted once. The chain carries TRBV9 and TRBJ1-2; D remains unclear. Germline loops: CDR1 SGDLS, CDR2 YYNGEE. Between the trimmed V and J ends, which lost 3 bases and 4 bases, there was a span of 7 bases. The CDR3 contains 12 residues. This CDR3 reads CASSGEGYGYTF. CDR3 sequence (DNA): TGTGCCAGCAGCGGAGAGGGCTATGGCTACACCTTC.

As to this clone: This sample also contains other DNA sequences that code for the same CDR3. The chain is built from TRBV2 and TRBJ2-7, with 10 bases that match TRBD2. V shed 3 bases and J 4 bases; nucleotides not matched to a gene: 3. The germline V gene has CDR1 SNHLY and CDR2 FYNNEI. CDR3 length: 14 residues. Here the CDR3 DNA reads TGTGCCAGCAGTGACCGGACTAGCGGTTACGAGCAGTACTTC. Its protein is CASSDRTSGYEQYF. The whole variable domain, remainder taken from reference TRBV2 and TRBJ2-7, is EPEVTQTPSHQVTQMGQEVILRCVPISNHLYFYWYRQILGQKVEFLVSFYNNEISEKSEIFDDQFSVERPDGSNFTLKIRSTKLEDSAMYFCASSDRTSGYEQYFGPGTRLTVT.

This clone showed up just a few times. J is TRBJ1-1 and V is TRBV6-4, with a possible D match to TRBD1 (5 bases). V was pared by 2 bases and J by 7 bases, with 14 bases between. This CDR3 has 14 amino acids. Germline-derived CDR1 and CDR2 are MRHNA and SNTAGT. The CDR3 here is CASSDRWGTGEAFF. CDR3 coding DNA: TGTGCCAGCAGTGACCGGTGGGGAACAGGTGAAGCTTTCTTT.

The V and J genes are TRBV5-1 and TRBJ2-7; TRBD2 aligns across 10 bases. This CDR3 comprises 15 residues. Germline CDR1 and CDR2: SGHRS and YFSETQ. Trimming at V came to 1 base and at J to 5 bases, leaving 6 bases not matched to a gene. The CDR3 DNA reads TGCGCCAGCAGCTTGCAGGGACTAGCGATCGACGAGCAGTACTTC. This sequence encodes CASSLQGLAIDEQYF. The entire variable domain, with the rest obtained from reference TRBV5-1 and TRBJ2-7, is as follows: KAGVTQTPRYLIKTRGQQVTLSCSPISGHRSVSWYQQTPGQGLQFLFEYFSETQRNKGNFPGRFSGRQFSNSRSEMNVSTLELGDSALYLCASSLQGLAIDEQYFGPGTRLTVT.

The chain has TRBV5-1 and TRBJ2-5, with TRBD1 identical over 8 bases. Trimming took 4 bases from V and 7 from J; bases not matched to a gene: 9. CDR1 SGHRS and CDR2 YFSETQ come from the germline V gene. The CDR3 consists of 14 residues. In DNA, the CDR3 is TGCGCCAGCAGCCCCACGACAGGGGACGGGACCCAGTACTTC. Its translation is CASSPTTGDGTQYF.

This chain uses TRBV2 with TRBJ1-1, with D tentatively TRBD1 (5 bases). Germline V gene lookup returns CDR1 SNHLY and CDR2 FYNNEI. The CDR3 contains 13 residues. Trimming left V 6 bases short and J 10 bases short, with 18 bases between. Here the CDR3 reads CASRDGGEIRAFF. For the CDR3, the DNA is TGTGCCAGCAGAGACGGAGGGGAGATAAGAGCTTTCTTT.

The rearrangement links TRBV5-1 to TRBJ2-1, with D uncertain. Germline V CDR1 and CDR2: SGHRS, YFSETQ. This CDR3 spans 15 amino acids. The germline V and J ends were trimmed by 1 base and 3 bases, with 11 bases remaining between them. The CDR3 DNA follows: TGCGCCAGCAGCTTGAGTGGCAGTTTCTACAATGAGCAGTTCTTC. Protein: CASSLSGSFYNEQFF. The full variable domain, its missing parts supplied by reference TRBV5-1 and TRBJ2-1, is KAGVTQTPRYLIKTRGQQVTLSCSPISGHRSVSWYQQTPGQGLQFLFEYFSETQRNKGNFPGRFSGRQFSNSRSEMNVSTLELGDSALYLCASSLSGSFYNEQFFGPGTRLTVL.

V usage is TRBV15 and J usage is TRBJ2-7; perhaps D is TRBD1 or TRBD2 (6 bases each). The V and J ends lost 5 bases and 6 bases respectively, with 14 bases between them. The CDR3 spans 13 residues. Germline V gives CDR1 LNHNV, CDR2 YYDKDF (reference sequence). CDR3 nucleotide sequence: TGTGCCACCAGCTCAGAGGGGGGCTCCGAGCAGTACTTC. This gives the protein CATSSEGGSEQYF.

This clone was counted once. The V and J genes are TRBV7-8 and TRBJ2-7; tentatively, D is TRBD2 (6 bases). Germline CDR1 reads SGHVS; CDR2 reads FQNEAQ. V was pared by 2 bases and J by 4 bases, with 18 bases between. This CDR3 is built from 16 residues. For the CDR3, the DNA is TGTGCCAGCAGCTTAATGGGAGGAGGAGTGGCTTACGAGCAGTACTTC. Its protein is CASSLMGGGVAYEQYF.

This clone was recorded only once. The rearrangement joins TRBV5-6 to TRBJ2-3, with D perhaps being TRBD1 or TRBD2 (6 bases each). Trimming shortened V by 0 bases and J by 5 bases, and 19 bases separated the two germline ends. The CDR3 has 17 amino acids. Germline CDR1 reads SGHDT; CDR2 reads YYEEEE. Written as DNA, the CDR3 is TGTGCCAGCAGCTTGGCCTTAGTGGGGGGCGGAGGAGATACGCAGTATTTT. It is translated as CASSLALVGGGGDTQYF.

This clone was detected only once. The J gene is TRBJ2-3, the V gene TRBV6-5; perhaps TRBD2 as D (6 bases). Trimming stripped 2 bases from V and 4 bases from J, with 10 bases between. This CDR3 is 14 amino acids long. Germline CDR1 and CDR2: MNHEY and SVGAGI. In DNA form, the CDR3 reads TGTGCCAGCAGTTACAGGGGCGGGGCAGATACGCAGTATTTT. It specifies CASSYRGGADTQYF.